This T cell receptor beta chain originates from a study of blood T cell repertoires in COVID-19. In the study overall: Samples taken during acute and convalescent COVID-19 were collected in the United States, Italy and Spain. In each case, the material was cDNA or gDNA derived from T cells, B-cell-depleted T cells, or PBMCs.

Per the authors' pipeline: Amplification from reference gene primers served as the basis for estimated nucleated cell counts. Clones were read by immunoSEQ multiplex PCR, and TCRdb kept only the in-frame ones, dropping some. From that table come the V and J calls and clone size; the DNA was used to work out D and trimming. The data hold 80,000 or so clones, with around 80% observed a single time. In germline, CDR1 is MNHEY, CDR2 SVGAGI. This CDR3 is 14 amino acids long. V was pared by 2 bases and J by 5 bases, with 3 bases of the junction left unmatched. The V call is TRBV6-5, the J call TRBJ2-5; 9 bases agree with TRBD2. Sequencing was performed on peripheral blood. This sequence was found in an elderly woman with acute or convalescent COVID-19. CDR3 sequence (DNA): TGTGCCAGCAGTTACGGGACTAGCATGGAGACCCAGTACTTC. Protein sequence: CASSYGTSMETQYF.